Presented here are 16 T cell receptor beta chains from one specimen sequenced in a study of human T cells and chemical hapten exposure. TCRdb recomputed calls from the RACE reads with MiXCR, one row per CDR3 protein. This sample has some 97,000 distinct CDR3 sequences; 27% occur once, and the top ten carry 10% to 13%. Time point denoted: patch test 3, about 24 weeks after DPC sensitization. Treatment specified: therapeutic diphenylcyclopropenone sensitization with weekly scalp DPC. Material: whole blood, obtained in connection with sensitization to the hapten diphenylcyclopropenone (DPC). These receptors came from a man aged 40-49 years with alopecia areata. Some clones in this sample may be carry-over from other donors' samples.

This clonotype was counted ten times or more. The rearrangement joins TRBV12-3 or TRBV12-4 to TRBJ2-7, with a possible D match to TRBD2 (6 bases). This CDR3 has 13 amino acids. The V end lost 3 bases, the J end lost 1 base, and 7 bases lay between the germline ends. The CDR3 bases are TGTGCCAGCAGTTTCCGGGGGTCCTACGAGCAGTACTTC. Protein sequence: CASSFRGSYEQYF.

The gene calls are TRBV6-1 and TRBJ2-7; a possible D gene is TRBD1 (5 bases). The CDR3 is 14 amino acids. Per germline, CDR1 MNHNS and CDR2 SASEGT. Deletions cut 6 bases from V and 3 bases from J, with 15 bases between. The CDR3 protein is CASRDSFASYEQYF. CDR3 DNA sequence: TGTGCCAGCAGAGACAGCTTCGCGAGCTACGAGCAGTACTTC.

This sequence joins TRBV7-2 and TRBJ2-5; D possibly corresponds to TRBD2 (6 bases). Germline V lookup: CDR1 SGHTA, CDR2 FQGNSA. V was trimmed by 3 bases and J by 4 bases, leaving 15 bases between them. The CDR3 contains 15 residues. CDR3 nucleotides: TGTGCCAGCAGCTTGGCGGGTGGGGGGATAGAGACCCAGTACTTC. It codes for CASSLAGGGIETQYF.

CDR3 loop: CASSYKTSGASSYNEQFF. The CDR3 nucleotides are TGTGCCAGCAGTTACAAGACTAGCGGAGCGAGCTCCTACAATGAGCAGTTCTTC. V is TRBV6-6 and J is TRBJ2-1; 9 nucleotides match TRBD2. J was trimmed by 0 bases and V by 2 bases; bases with no gene match: 8. CDR1 is MNHNY and CDR2 is SVGAGI in the germline V gene (reference sequence). The CDR3 spans 18 residues.

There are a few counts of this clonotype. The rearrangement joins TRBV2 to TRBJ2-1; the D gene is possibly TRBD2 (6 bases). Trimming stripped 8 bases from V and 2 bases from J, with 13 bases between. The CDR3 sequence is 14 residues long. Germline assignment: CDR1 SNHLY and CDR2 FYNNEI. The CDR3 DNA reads TGTGCCAGCCGAGGAGGGCTCGCCTACAATGAGCAGTTCTTC. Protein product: CASRGGLAYNEQFF.

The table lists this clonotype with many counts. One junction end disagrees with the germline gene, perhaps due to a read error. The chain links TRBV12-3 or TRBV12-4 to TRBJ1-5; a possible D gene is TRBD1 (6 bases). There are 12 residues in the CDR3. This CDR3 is CASSLGGQPQHF. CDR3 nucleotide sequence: TGCGCCAGCAGCTTAGGGGGTCAGCCCCAGCATTTT.

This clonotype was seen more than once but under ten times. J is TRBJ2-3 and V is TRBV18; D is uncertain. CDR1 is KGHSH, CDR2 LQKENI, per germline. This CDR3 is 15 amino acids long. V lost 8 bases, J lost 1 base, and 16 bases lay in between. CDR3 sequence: CASHSPRRGTDTQYF. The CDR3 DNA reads TGTGCCAGCCACTCACCACGACGAGGCACAGATACGCAGTATTTT.

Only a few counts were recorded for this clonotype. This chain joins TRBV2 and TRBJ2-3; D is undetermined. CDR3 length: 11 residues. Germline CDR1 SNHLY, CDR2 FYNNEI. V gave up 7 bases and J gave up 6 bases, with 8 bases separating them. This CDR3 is CASTDRDTQYF. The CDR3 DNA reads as TGTGCCAGCACAGACCGGGATACGCAGTATTTT.

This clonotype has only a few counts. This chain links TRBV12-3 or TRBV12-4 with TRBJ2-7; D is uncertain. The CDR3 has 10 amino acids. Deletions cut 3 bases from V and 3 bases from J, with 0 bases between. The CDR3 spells CASSFYEQYF. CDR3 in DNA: TGTGCCAGCAGTTTCTACGAGCAGTACTTC.

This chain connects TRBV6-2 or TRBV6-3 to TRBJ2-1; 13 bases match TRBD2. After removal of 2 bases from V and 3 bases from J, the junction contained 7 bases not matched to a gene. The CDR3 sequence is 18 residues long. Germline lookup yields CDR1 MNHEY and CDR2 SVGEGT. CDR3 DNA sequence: TGTGCCAGCAGTTACCCAACTAGCGGGAGGGGACTCTACAATGAGCAGTTCTTC. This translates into CASSYPTSGRGLYNEQFF.

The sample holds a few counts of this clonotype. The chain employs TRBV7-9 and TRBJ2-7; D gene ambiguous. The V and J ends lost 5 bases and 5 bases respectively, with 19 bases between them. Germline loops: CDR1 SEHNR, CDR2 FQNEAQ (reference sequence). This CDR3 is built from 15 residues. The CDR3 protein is CASSAEPPLPHEQYF. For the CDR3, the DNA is TGTGCCAGCAGCGCCGAACCCCCTCTCCCCCACGAGCAGTACTTC.

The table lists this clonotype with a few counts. The CDR3 DNA follows: TGTGCCAGCACCCTAGCGGGAGCCCGAAATGAGCAGTTCTTC. Its translation is CASTLAGARNEQFF. The V gene is TRBV27, the J gene TRBJ2-1, with 10 bases aligning to TRBD2. CDR3 length: 14 amino acids. Germline V gene lookup returns CDR1 MNHEY and CDR2 SMNVEV (reference sequence). Trimming removed 7 bases from V and 7 bases from J; junction bases left unmatched: 7.

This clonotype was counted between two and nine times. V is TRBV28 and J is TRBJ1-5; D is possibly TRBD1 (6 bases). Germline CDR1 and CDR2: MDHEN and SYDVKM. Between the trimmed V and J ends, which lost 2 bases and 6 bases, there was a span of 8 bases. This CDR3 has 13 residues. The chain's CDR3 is CASSLQGSQPQHF. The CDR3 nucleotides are TGTGCCAGCAGTTTACAGGGGAGTCAGCCCCAGCATTTT.

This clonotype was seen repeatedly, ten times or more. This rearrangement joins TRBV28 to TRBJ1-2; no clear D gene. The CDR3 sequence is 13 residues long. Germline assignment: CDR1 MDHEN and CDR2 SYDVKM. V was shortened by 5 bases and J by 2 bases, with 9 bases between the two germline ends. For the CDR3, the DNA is TGTGCCAGCAGTCTGACGGGGAACTATGGCTACACCTTC. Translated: CASSLTGNYGYTF.

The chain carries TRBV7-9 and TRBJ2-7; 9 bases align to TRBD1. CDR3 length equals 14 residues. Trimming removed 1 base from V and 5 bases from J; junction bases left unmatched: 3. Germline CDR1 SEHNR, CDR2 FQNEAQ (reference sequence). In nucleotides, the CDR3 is TGTGCCAGCAGCTTAGGCCGGACAGGGGACGAGCAGTACTTC. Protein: CASSLGRTGDEQYF.

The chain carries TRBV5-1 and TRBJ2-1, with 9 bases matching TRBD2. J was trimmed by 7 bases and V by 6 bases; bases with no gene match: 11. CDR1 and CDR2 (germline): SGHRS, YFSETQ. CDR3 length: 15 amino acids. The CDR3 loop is CASTFIAGAGNEQFF. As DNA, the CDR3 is TGCGCCAGCACCTTTATAGCGGGAGCAGGGAATGAGCAGTTCTTC.